This record covers a single TCR beta chain. What it binds is not known. The sample comes from a study of type 1 and type 2 diabetes patients. For the study at large: Donors were type 1 diabetes, type 2 diabetes, or nondiabetic controls.

PCR was run on genomic DNA. The TCR beta CDR3 region was amplified using 30 forward and 13 reverse primers. TCRdb itself ran the multiplex PCR reads through MiXCR, one entry per CDR3 protein. The profile shows approximately 260,000 distinct CDR3 sequences, roughly 50% of them singletons. Overall study results and limits: A median of one highly-expanded CD4+ clone, covering roughly 3.9% of reads, occurred in type 2 diabetes.

This CDR3 region has 14 residues. Per the germline V gene, CDR1 is MNHEY and CDR2 is SVGAGI. The V segment lost 4 bases and the J segment 5 bases; nucleotides outside the gene matches: 6. The TCR sequence derives from a man aged 18 to 29 with type 2 diabetes. The gene calls are TRBV6-5 and TRBJ2-5; 8 bases map to TRBD1. The specimen sequenced was peripheral blood mononuclear cells (PBMCs). CDR3 sequence (DNA): TGTGCCAGCAGTTTCGGACAGGGTCGCGAGACCCAGTACTTC. Amino acid sequence: CASSFGQGRETQYF.